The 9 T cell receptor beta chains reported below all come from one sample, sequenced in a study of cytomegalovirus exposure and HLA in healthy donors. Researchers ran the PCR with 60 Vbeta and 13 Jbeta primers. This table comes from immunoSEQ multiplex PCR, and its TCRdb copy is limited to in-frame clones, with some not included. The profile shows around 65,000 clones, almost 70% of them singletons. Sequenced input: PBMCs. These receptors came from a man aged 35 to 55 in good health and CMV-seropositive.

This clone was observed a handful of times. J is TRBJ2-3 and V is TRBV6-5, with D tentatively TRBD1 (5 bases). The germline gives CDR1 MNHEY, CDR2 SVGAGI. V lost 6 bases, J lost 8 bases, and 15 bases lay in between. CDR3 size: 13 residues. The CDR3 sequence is CASRALGQRTQYF. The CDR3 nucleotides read TGTGCCAGCAGGGCCTTGGGGCAGCGTACGCAGTATTTT.

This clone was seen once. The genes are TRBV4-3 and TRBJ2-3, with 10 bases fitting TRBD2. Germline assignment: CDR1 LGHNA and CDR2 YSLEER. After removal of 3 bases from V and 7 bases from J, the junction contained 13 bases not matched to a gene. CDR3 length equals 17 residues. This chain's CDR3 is CASSQAASGSKGNTQYF. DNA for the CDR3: TGCGCCAGCAGCCAGGCAGCTAGCGGGAGTAAAGGGAATACGCAGTATTTT.

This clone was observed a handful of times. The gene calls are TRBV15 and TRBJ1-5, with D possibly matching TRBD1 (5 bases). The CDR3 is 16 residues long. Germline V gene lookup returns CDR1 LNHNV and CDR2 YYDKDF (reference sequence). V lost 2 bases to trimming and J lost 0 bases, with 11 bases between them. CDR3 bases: TGTGCCACCAGCAGATACGGGGGGGATAGCAATCAGCCCCAGCATTTT. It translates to CATSRYGGDSNQPQHF.

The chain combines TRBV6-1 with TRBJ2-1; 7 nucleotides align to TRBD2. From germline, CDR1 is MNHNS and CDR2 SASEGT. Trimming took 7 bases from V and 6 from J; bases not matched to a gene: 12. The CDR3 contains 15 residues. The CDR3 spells CASNKTPGGGNEQFF. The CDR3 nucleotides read TGTGCCAGCAATAAGACCCCCGGCGGGGGCAATGAGCAGTTCTTC.

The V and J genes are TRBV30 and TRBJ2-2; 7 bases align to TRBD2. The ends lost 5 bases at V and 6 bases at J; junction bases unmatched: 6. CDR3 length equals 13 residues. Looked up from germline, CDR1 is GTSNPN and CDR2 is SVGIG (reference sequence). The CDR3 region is CAWGGVYSGELFF. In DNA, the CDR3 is TGTGCCTGGGGGGGGGTGTATTCCGGGGAGCTGTTTTTT.

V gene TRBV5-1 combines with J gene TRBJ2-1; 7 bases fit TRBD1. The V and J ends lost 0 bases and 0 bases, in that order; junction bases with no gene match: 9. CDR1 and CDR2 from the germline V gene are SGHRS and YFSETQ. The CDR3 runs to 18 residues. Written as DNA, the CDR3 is TGCGCCAGCAGCTTGGGGGACAGCCTGCCACTCTCCTACAATGAGCAGTTCTTC. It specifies CASSLGDSLPLSYNEQFF.

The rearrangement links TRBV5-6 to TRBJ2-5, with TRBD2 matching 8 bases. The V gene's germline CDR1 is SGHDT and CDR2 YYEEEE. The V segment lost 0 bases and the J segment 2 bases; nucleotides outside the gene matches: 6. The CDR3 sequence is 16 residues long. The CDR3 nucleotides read TGTGCCAGCAGCTTGGTAAATTTAGCGGGACAAGAGACCCAGTACTTC. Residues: CASSLVNLAGQETQYF.

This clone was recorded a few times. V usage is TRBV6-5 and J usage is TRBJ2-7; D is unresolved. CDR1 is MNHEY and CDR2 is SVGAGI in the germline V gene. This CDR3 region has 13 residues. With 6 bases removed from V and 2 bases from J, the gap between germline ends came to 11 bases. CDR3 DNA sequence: TGTGCCAGCAGCAAGACTTCTACCTACGAGCAGTACTTC. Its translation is CASSKTSTYEQYF.

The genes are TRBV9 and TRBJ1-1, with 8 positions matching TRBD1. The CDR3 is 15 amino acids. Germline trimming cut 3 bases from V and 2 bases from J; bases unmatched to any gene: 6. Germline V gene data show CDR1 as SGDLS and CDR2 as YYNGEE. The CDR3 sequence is CASSEGRGLNTEAFF. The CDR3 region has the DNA TGTGCCAGCAGCGAGGGCAGGGGGCTCAACACTGAAGCTTTCTTT.